This TCR beta chain came from a study of graft-versus-host responses after intestinal transplantation. The CDR3 is 17 residues long. J gave up 11 bases and V 5 bases, and 23 bases lay outside the gene matches. The germline gives CDR1 SGHDT, CDR2 YYEEEE. The method was immunoSEQ multiplex PCR; TCRdb's version includes in-frame clones alone and lacks a portion of them. The sample holds almost 85,000 clones, around 91% seen once. As to this clone: The antigen is not known.

The chain employs TRBV5-6 and TRBJ1-1, with 8 bases identical to TRBD1. This clonotype was obtained from a human donor who received an intestinal transplant. This material consisted of unstimulated CD4+ T cells sorted from spleen or lymph node cells, taken before intestinal transplant. CDR3 nucleotides: TGTGCCAGCAGGCTTAGGGGGTCCGGACAGGGTCTCTCTAGGGCTTTCTTT. It specifies CASRLRGSGQGLSRAFF.